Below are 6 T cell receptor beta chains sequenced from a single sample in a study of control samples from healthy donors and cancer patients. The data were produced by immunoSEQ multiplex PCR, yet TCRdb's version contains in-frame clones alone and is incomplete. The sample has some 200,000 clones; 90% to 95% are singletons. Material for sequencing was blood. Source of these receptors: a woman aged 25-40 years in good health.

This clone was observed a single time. CDR3 nucleotide sequence: TGTGCCAGCAGCGTCTGGAACACTGAAGCTTTCTTT. It codes for CASSVWNTEAFF. The chain recombines TRBV14 with TRBJ1-1, with D uncertain. Trimming cost V 5 bases and J 1 base, with 5 bases left between them. Germline V CDR1 and CDR2: SGHDN, FVKESK. The CDR3 loop spans 12 amino acids.

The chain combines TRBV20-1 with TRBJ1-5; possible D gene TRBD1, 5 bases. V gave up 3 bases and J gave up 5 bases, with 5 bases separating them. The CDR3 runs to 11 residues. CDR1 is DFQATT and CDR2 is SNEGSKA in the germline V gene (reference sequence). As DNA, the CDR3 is TGCAGTGCTAGGACAGATCAGCCCCAGCATTTT. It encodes CSARTDQPQHF.

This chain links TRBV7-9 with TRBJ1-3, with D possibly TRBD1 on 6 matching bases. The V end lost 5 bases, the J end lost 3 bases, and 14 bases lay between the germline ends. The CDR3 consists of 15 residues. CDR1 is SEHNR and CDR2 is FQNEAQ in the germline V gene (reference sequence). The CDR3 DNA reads TGTGCCAGCAGCCACTACAGGGTCGATGGAAACACCATATATTTT. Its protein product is CASSHYRVDGNTIYF.

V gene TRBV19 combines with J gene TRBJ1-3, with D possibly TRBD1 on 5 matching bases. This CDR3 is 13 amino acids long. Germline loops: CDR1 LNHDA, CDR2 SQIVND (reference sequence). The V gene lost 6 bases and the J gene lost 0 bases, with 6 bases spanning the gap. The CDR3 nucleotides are TGTGCCAGTAGGACAGCCTCTGGAAACACCATATATTTT. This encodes CASRTASGNTIYF.

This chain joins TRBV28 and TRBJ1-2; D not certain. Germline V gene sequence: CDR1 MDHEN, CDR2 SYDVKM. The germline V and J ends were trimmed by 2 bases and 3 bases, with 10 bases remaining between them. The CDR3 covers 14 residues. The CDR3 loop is CASSLRTEDYGYTF. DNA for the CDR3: TGTGCCAGCAGTTTAAGGACGGAAGACTATGGCTACACCTTC.

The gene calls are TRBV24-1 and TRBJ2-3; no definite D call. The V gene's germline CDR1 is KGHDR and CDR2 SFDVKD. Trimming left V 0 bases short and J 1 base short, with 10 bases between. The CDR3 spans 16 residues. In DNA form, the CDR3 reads TGTGCCACCAGTGATTTGCCAGGCTACCGCACAGATACGCAGTATTTT. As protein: CATSDLPGYRTDTQYF.